This T cell receptor beta chain was sequenced in a study of blood T cell repertoires in COVID-19. Background on the study: Specimens from acute and convalescent COVID-19 originated in the United States, Italy and Spain.

This clone came up a few times. The assay was immunoSEQ multiplex PCR, and TCRdb's table has in-frame clones only and misses some. The sample gives under 250,000 clones, roughly four fifths of which show up once; about 12% is in the top ten. The sample taken for sequencing was peripheral blood. This TCR was recovered from a woman aged 40 to 49 with acute or convalescent COVID-19.

The CDR3 coding sequence is TGTGCCAGCAGCCTCGGGATCCTTAACTATGGCTACACCTTC. It codes for CASSLGILNYGYTF. This chain connects TRBV7-9 to TRBJ1-2, with unresolved D. Germline CDR1 SEHNR, CDR2 FQNEAQ (reference sequence). This CDR3 has 14 residues. V was pared by 5 bases and J by 1 base, with 11 bases between.